This TCR beta chain was documented in a study of T cells in Graves' hyperthyroidism and ophthalmopathy (dated by TCRdb to about 2019). Context from the whole study: Peripheral blood was sampled at the time of initial diagnosis, prior to any treatment. Once sampling was done, hyperthyroidism patients were given methimazole at a starting dose of 30 mg daily, whereas ophthalmopathy patients were given high-dose intravenous methylprednisolone. Thyroid tissue and blood T-cell repertoires from over 5 Graves' hyperthyroidism patients were also compared in the study. The 100 discovery patients were divided at random into training and test sets in a 7:3 ratio. The paper reports TCR Vbeta CDR3 sequencing of roughly 140 peripheral blood samples: under 45 ophthalmopathy, about 75 hyperthyroidism and about 17 progressor patients. Whether ophthalmopathy could be predicted prospectively was tested in an independent validation cohort made up of about 18 hyperthyroidism patients plus 17 patients who later progressed to ophthalmopathy. To identify TCR V-J signatures that set the groups apart, the researchers used a discovery cohort of 100 patients, made up of approximately 43 with Graves' ophthalmopathy and 55 to 65 with stable Graves' hyperthyroidism. What the study reported, not specific to this receptor: Most expanded thyroid clonotypes (frequency above 0.001) were also detected in blood, suggesting blood repertoires may reflect thyroid immune responses. No statistical method was used to set the sample size in advance, and investigators knew the group allocation. A model built on a 13 V-J signature distinguished ophthalmopathy from stable hyperthyroidism, reaching 85% to 90% sensitivity and under 84% specificity in cross-validation and 80%/75% in testing. During validation, the model predicted progression to ophthalmopathy a median of around 6 months ahead of onset, with 70.59% sensitivity and roughly 72% specificity.

V loses 6 bases of germline sequence and J loses 0 bases, and the interval between the two ends is 15 bases. Inclusive of the bounding cysteine and phenylalanine, the CDR3 is 16 residues long. Only the CDR3 region is kept as DNA, spanning 48 bases read in frame from base 1. TCR beta CDR3 regions were amplified from RNA transcripts. The first round of RT-PCR for the TCR CDR3 was performed with the HTBI primer set and the Qiagen OneStep RT-PCR kit. Libraries were constructed in a second round of multiplex PCR, after which size selection and purification were carried out. The libraries were sequenced on an Illumina HiSeq2000 using paired-end 100 bp reads. The original methods were these. Raw data were processed with SOAPnuke, discarding reads with adapters, uncalled bases, mean Phred below 15, or no exact constant-primer or identifier match. COPE v1.2.5 was used to merge high-quality paired reads, and clonotypes were defined as unique nucleotide sequences. Clonotypes were aligned to IMGT TRBV, TRBD and TRBJ reference segments using MiTCR v1.1. The analysis was restricted to V-J combinations with a frequency above 0.0001, which together covered 98% to 99.2% of the repertoires. The TCS score was defined as the ratio of F50 (clonal expansion) to E x V (chaos), calculated using BLOSUM62-based TCRdist between CDR3 peptides within each V-J. Welch's t-statistics and random forest reduced 514 V-J features to 10 to 15, which were used in a naive Bayes classifier (R e1071). TCRdb redid the processing of the public reads, applying fastp at Q25 and MiXCR, and retained in-frame beta chains. When rows share a CDR3 protein, they turn into one entry using the most common DNA and genes. The V and J calls follow TCRdb's processing rather than the paper's. The sample table contains approximately 370,000 distinct CDR3 sequences; only one count was recorded for roughly 15% of them. The ten top clones hold around a third of the sample.

Hyperthyroidism patients were newly diagnosed, had a disease duration of under 2 months, and were aged 18 to 65 years. Any patient with an uncontrolled infection, another autoimmune disease, pregnancy or lactation was excluded. Clinical symptoms, serum thyroxine and TRAb, thyroid ultrasound, and orbital computed tomography formed the basis for the diagnoses. Blood from progressor patients was collected at the time of first diagnosis with hyperthyroidism, before any ophthalmopathy symptoms had appeared. Ficoll-Paque density gradient centrifugation was used to isolate PBMCs from 9.5 to 10 ml of fresh peripheral blood. Patients classed as progressors first received a Graves' hyperthyroidism diagnosis and then went on to develop ophthalmopathy during follow-up. Trizol reagent was used to extract total RNA, and RNA quality was then checked on an Agilent 2100 Bioanalyzer. This clonotype was counted at least ten times. Its target antigen remains unknown. Base quality data are lacking; no much larger clone is found one base away.

This receptor chain uses TRBV12-3 or TRBV12-4 and TRBJ1-5; TRBD1 is a weak D gene call, 5 bases matching. The source is a woman aged 25 to 39 with Graves' hyperthyroidism that later progressed to Graves' ophthalmopathy. The sequencing input was blood. Here is the DNA: TGTGCCAGCAGAGCTGGGGGGGTTAATAGCAATCAGCCCCAGCATTTT. Its product reads: CASRAGGVNSNQPQHF.